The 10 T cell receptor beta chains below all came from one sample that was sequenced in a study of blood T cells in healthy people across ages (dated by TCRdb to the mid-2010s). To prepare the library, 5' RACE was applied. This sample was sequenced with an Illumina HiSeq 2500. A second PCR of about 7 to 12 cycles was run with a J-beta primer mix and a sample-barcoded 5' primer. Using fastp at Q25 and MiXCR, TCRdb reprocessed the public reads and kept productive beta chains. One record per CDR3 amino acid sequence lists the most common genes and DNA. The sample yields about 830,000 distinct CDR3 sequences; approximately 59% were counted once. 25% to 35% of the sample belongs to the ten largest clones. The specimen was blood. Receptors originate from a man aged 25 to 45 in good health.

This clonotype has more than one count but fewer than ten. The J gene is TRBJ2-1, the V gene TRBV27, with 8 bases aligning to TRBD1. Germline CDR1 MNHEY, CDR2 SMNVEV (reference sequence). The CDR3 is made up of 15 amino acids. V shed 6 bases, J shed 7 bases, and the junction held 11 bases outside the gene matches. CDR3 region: CASRKRTGYRNEQFF. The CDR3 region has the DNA TGTGCCAGCAGAAAACGGACAGGGTATAGGAATGAGCAGTTCTTC.

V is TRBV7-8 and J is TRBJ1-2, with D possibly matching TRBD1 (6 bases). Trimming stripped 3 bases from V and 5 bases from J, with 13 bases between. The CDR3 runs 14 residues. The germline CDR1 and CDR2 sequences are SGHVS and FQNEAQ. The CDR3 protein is CASSFASQGYGYTF. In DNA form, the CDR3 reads TGTGCCAGCAGCTTCGCCTCACAGGGTTATGGCTACACCTTC.

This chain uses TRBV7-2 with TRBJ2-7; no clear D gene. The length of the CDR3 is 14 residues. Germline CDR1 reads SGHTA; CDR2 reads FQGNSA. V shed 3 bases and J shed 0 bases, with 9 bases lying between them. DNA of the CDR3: TGTGCCAGCAGCTTGATGGGTCCCTCCTACGAGCAGTACTTC. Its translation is CASSLMGPSYEQYF.

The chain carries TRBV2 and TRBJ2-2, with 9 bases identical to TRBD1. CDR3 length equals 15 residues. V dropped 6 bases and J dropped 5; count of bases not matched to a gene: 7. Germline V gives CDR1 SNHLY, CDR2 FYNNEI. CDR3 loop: CASSKGTGQTGELFF. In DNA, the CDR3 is TGTGCCAGCAGCAAAGGGACAGGGCAAACCGGGGAGCTGTTTTTT.

CDR3 loop: CSGYRSYNEQFF. CDR3 sequence (DNA): TGCAGCGGATACAGGTCCTACAATGAGCAGTTCTTC. The chain has TRBV29-1 and TRBJ2-1, with a possible D match to TRBD1 (5 bases). The CDR3 spans 12 residues. Germline V gives CDR1 SQVTM, CDR2 ANQGSEA. Trimming removed 7 bases from V and 1 base from J, with 8 bases in between.

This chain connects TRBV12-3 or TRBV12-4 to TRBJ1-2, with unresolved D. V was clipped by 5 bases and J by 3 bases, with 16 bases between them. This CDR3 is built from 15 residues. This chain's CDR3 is CASSEPAGRYYGYTF. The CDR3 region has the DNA TGTGCCAGCAGTGAACCTGCCGGGAGGTACTATGGCTACACCTTC.

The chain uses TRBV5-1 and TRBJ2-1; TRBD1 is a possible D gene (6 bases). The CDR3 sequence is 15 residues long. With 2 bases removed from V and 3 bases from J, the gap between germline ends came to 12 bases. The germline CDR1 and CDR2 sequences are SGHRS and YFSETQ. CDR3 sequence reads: CASSFQGSIYNEQFF. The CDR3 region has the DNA TGCGCCAGCAGCTTCCAGGGGTCCATCTACAATGAGCAGTTCTTC.

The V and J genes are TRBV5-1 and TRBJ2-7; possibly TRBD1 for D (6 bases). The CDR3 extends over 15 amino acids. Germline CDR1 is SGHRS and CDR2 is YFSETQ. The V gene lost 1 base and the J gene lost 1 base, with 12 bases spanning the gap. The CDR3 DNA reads TGCGCCAGCAGCTTGCAGGGGTCCATGTCCTACGAGCAGTACTTC. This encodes CASSLQGSMSYEQYF. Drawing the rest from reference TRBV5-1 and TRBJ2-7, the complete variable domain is KAGVTQTPRYLIKTRGQQVTLSCSPISGHRSVSWYQQTPGQGLQFLFEYFSETQRNKGNFPGRFSGRQFSNSRSEMNVSTLELGDSALYLCASSLQGSMSYEQYFGPGTRLTVT.

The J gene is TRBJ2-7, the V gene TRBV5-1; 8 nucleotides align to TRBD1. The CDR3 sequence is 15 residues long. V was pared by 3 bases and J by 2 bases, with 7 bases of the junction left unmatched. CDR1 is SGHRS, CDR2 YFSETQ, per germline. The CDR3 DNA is TGCGCCAGCAGCTCCAATCAGGGGGCGACCTACGAGCAGTACTTC. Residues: CASSSNQGATYEQYF.

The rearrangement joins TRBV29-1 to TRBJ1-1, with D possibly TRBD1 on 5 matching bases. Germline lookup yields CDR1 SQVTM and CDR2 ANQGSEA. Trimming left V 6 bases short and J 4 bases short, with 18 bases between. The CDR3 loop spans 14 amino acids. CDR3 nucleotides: TGCAGCGTCGAAACGGGTGGGGGACCCACTGAAGCTTTCTTT. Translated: CSVETGGGPTEAFF.